The 20 T cell receptor beta chains listed next were all sequenced from one sample in a study of neurological immune-mediated disorders. MiXCR, run by TCRdb on the 5' RACE reads, gives a single entry per CDR3 protein. The sample shows some 29,000 distinct CDR3 sequences, 5% to 7.5% of them seen only once. Sequencing used PBMCs. The receptors stem from a woman aged 45 to 65 in good health.

This clonotype was seen many times. J is TRBJ2-3 and V is TRBV9, with 7 bases lining up with TRBD2. The germline CDR1 and CDR2 sequences are SGDLS and YYNGEE. The CDR3 runs 15 residues. The junction had 8 bases not matched to a gene; V was cut back by 4 bases and J by 3 bases. The chain's CDR3 is CASSKSGIATDTQYF. CDR3 DNA: TGTGCCAGCAGCAAGAGCGGGATAGCGACAGATACGCAGTATTTT. Full variable domain (rest looked up from reference TRBV9 and TRBJ2-3): DSGVTQTPKHLITATGQRVTLRCSPRSGDLSVYWYQQSLDQGLQFLIQYYNGEERAKGNILERFSAQQFPDLHSELNLSSLELGDSALYFCASSKSGIATDTQYFGPGTRLTVL.

V and J are TRBV7-2 and TRBJ2-1; no firm D call. The CDR3 contains 13 residues. Looked up from germline, CDR1 is SGHTA and CDR2 is FQGNSA. V was trimmed by 7 bases and J by 7 bases, leaving 14 bases between them. Here the CDR3 reads CASTPLVQNEQFF. The CDR3 DNA reads TGTGCCAGCACCCCCCTGGTCCAGAATGAGCAGTTCTTC.

This clonotype has only one observation. It may be a read error: a sequence one base away is much more abundant. The V call is TRBV12-3 or TRBV12-4, the J call TRBJ2-1; D is perhaps TRBD1 or TRBD2 (5 bases each). The end of the DNA fits TRBJ2-7 better, so the J call may be wrong. The CDR3 loop spans 12 amino acids. The CDR3 DNA reads as TGTGCCAGCAGCCGGGGACCCGGTGAGCAGTACTTC. Amino acid sequence: CASSRGPGEQYF.

This clonotype showed up many times. CDR3 sequence: CASKGFNYGYTF. The CDR3 DNA reads as TGTGCCAGCAAGGGGTTTAACTATGGCTACACCTTC. The chain is built from TRBV27 and TRBJ1-2, with TRBD1 as a possible D gene (5 bases). Trimming removed 7 bases at V and 1 base at J, with 7 bases between. Germline V gene sequence: CDR1 MNHEY, CDR2 SMNVEV (reference sequence). The CDR3 runs 12 residues.

The chain couples TRBV24-1 to TRBJ2-7; D possibly uses TRBD1 or TRBD2 (6 bases each). Per the germline V gene, CDR1 is KGHDR and CDR2 is SFDVKD. The CDR3 contains 16 residues. Trimming removed 3 bases from V and 3 bases from J, with 17 bases in between. The CDR3 nucleotides read TGTGCCACCAGTGATAGCAGGGGACTCCTGGGCTACGAGCAGTACTTC. Protein sequence: CATSDSRGLLGYEQYF.

This clonotype has ten or more counts. The chain recombines TRBV7-2 with TRBJ1-5, with D hard to call. CDR3 length: 15 residues. Germline assignment: CDR1 SGHTA and CDR2 FQGNSA. V lost 1 base and J lost 3, with 10 bases in between. This CDR3 is CASSLVATTNQPQHF. The CDR3 region has the DNA TGTGCCAGCAGCTTAGTGGCTACCACCAATCAGCCCCAGCATTTT.

The V call is TRBV28, the J call TRBJ2-3; 9 positions agree with TRBD2. The trim removed 6 bases at V and 2 bases at J, leaving 9 bases unmatched. The CDR3 totals 16 residues. Germline CDR1 is MDHEN and CDR2 is SYDVKM. The CDR3 nucleotides read TGTGCCAGCAGGGGGGCTCTAGCGGGGCACACAGATACGCAGTATTTT. Protein sequence: CASRGALAGHTDTQYF.

This sequence joins TRBV20-1 and TRBJ2-7; unclear D gene. Trimming stripped 1 base from V and 4 bases from J, with 14 bases between. The CDR3 totals 14 residues. CDR1 is DFQATT and CDR2 is SNEGSKA in the germline V gene (reference sequence). The CDR3 region has the DNA TGCAGTGCTAGAGGTCCCATTCCCCCTTACGAGCAGTACTTC. This codes for CSARGPIPPYEQYF.

This clonotype was seen repeatedly, ten times or more. In DNA form, the CDR3 reads TGCGCCAGCAGCTCTGGGAATGAGCAGTTCTTC. It specifies CASSSGNEQFF. V is TRBV5-1 and J is TRBJ2-1; D gene uncertain. From germline, CDR1 is SGHRS and CDR2 YFSETQ. CDR3 length: 11 residues. Trimming removed 3 bases from V and 7 bases from J, with 5 bases in between. The variable domain in full, completed from reference TRBV5-1 and TRBJ2-1, reads KAGVTQTPRYLIKTRGQQVTLSCSPISGHRSVSWYQQTPGQGLQFLFEYFSETQRNKGNFPGRFSGRQFSNSRSEMNVSTLELGDSALYLCASSSGNEQFFGPGTRLTVL.

This clonotype was recorded at least ten times. The J gene is TRBJ2-2, the V gene TRBV28; tentatively, D is TRBD1 (6 bases). Per the germline V gene, CDR1 is MDHEN and CDR2 is SYDVKM. Trimming took 6 bases from V and 6 from J, leaving 17 bases between them. This CDR3 is built from 15 residues. This CDR3 reads CASRLGGSVSGELFF. CDR3 nucleotides: TGTGCCAGCAGGTTAGGGGGAAGTGTTTCCGGGGAGCTGTTTTTT.

In its sample, this clonotype ranks as medium-sized. This chain connects TRBV28 to TRBJ2-7, with 12 bases fitting TRBD1. This CDR3 is 15 amino acids long. Germline lookup yields CDR1 MDHEN and CDR2 SYDVKM. J was trimmed by 6 bases and V by 3 bases; bases with no gene match: 6. As DNA, the CDR3 is TGTGCCAGCAGTTTCCCGGGACAGGGGGCGGTCGAGCAGTACTTC. Protein product: CASSFPGQGAVEQYF.

This clonotype was counted at least ten times. The chain joins TRBV5-1 to TRBJ2-7, with a possible D match to TRBD1 (6 bases). Trimming stripped 3 bases from V and 5 bases from J, with 18 bases between. The CDR3 spans 15 residues. Germline CDR1 reads SGHRS; CDR2 reads YFSETQ. The CDR3 here is CASSSETDSPNEQYF. The CDR3 DNA reads as TGCGCCAGCAGCTCTGAAACGGACAGCCCCAACGAGCAGTACTTC.

This clonotype was recorded many times. The DNA of the CDR3 is TGCAGTGCTAGAGTTATGGAGGGCTACACCTTC. It is translated as CSARVMEGYTF. The chain couples TRBV20-1 to TRBJ1-2, with no clear D. The CDR3 runs 11 residues. V was trimmed by 1 base and J by 8 bases, leaving 8 bases between them. Looked up from germline, CDR1 is DFQATT and CDR2 is SNEGSKA (reference sequence).

This clonotype was seen repeatedly, ten times or more. J is TRBJ2-1 and V is TRBV5-1; 9 positions match TRBD1. Germline assignment: CDR1 SGHRS and CDR2 YFSETQ. V lost 3 bases, J lost 4 bases, and 11 bases stayed unmatched. The CDR3 is made up of 17 amino acids. CDR3 residues: CASSWTTGGTGYNEQFF. In DNA, the CDR3 is TGCGCCAGCAGCTGGACAACAGGGGGCACGGGGTACAATGAGCAGTTCTTC.

This clonotype has ten or more counts. The chain joins TRBV28 to TRBJ2-3, with D uncertain. Germline V gene sequence: CDR1 MDHEN, CDR2 SYDVKM. The CDR3 has 13 amino acids. With 11 bases removed from V and 0 bases from J, the gap between germline ends came to 12 bases. CDR3 in amino acids: CAGGSPSTDTQYF. The CDR3, as DNA: TGTGCCGGCGGTAGTCCCAGCACAGATACGCAGTATTTT. The full variable domain, its missing parts supplied by reference TRBV28 and TRBJ2-3, is DVKVTQSSRYLVKRTGEKVFLECVQDMDHENMFWYRQDPGLGLRLIYFSYDVKMKEKGDIPEGYSVSREKKERFSLILESASTNQTSMYLCAGGSPSTDTQYFGPGTRLTVL.

This clonotype has ten or more counts. The chain recombines TRBV28 with TRBJ1-1; D may be TRBD1 (5 bases). Germline V gene data show CDR1 as MDHEN and CDR2 as SYDVKM. The length of the CDR3 is 14 residues. V was cut by 6 bases and J by 3 bases, with 14 bases left in between. The CDR3 sequence: CASRVIRGDTEAFF. CDR3 nucleotides: TGTGCCAGCAGGGTAATTAGGGGAGACACTGAAGCTTTCTTT.

This clonotype was seen ten or more times. The chain is built from TRBV20-1 and TRBJ1-2; D unclear. The V end lost 5 bases, the J end lost 7 bases, and 17 bases lay between the germline ends. The germline gives CDR1 DFQATT, CDR2 SNEGSKA (reference sequence). CDR3 length equals 13 residues. CDR3 DNA: TGCAGTGCTCTCAGGCCGGGGTCGGGTGGCTACACCTTC. As protein: CSALRPGSGGYTF.

This clonotype was recorded many times. The J gene is TRBJ2-6, the V gene TRBV12-3 or TRBV12-4; 7 bases map to TRBD1. The CDR3 contains 18 residues. The junction had 7 bases not matched to a gene; V was cut back by 2 bases and J by 0 bases. CDR3 loop: CASSLRGGGTSGANVLTF. The CDR3 coding sequence is TGTGCCAGCAGTTTAAGAGGGGGCGGCACCTCTGGGGCCAACGTCCTGACTTTC.

There are many counts of this clonotype. The chain couples TRBV27 to TRBJ2-1; the match to TRBD2 covers 16 bases. Looked up from germline, CDR1 is MNHEY and CDR2 is SMNVEV (reference sequence). CDR3 length: 15 amino acids. Trimming cost V 5 bases and J 13 bases; bases outside gene matches: 8. CDR3 amino acids: CASSRGLAGGVGQFF. Here the CDR3 DNA reads TGTGCCAGCAGTAGGGGACTAGCGGGAGGGGTGGGTCAGTTCTTC.

This clonotype was counted many times. V and J are TRBV7-2 and TRBJ1-1; possibly TRBD1 for D (5 bases). The germline V and J ends were trimmed by 5 bases and 2 bases, with 12 bases remaining between them. The CDR3 is 14 residues long. CDR1 and CDR2 from the germline V gene are SGHTA and FQGNSA. For the CDR3, the DNA is TGTGCCAGCAGCAGCCAAGGGGCCAACACTGAAGCTTTCTTT. The encoded protein is CASSSQGANTEAFF. The variable domain in full, with the rest retrieved from reference TRBV7-2 and TRBJ1-1, is GAGVSQSPSNKVTEKGKDVELRCDPISGHTALYWYRQSLGQGLEFLIYFQGNSAPDKSGLPSDRFSAERTGGSVSTLTIQRTQQEDSAVYLCASSSQGANTEAFFGQGTRLTVV.